The TCR beta chain under discussion was sequenced for a study of T cell responses to AZD1222 COVID-19 vaccine. Study results and caveats: It was only after the peak T cell response that any repertoires were sampled. Donors were largely white British and mainly female; clonal diversity was possibly underestimated.

On this clone itself: The antigen is undetermined.

Libraries were prepared by immunoSEQ multiplex PCR; TCRdb keeps only in-frame clonotypes and omits some of them. The table shows about 98,000 clones, with 85% to 90% occurring only once. CDR1 is MDHEN and CDR2 is SYDVKM in the germline V gene. The V end lost 6 bases, the J end lost 4 bases, and 13 bases lay between the germline ends. This CDR3 comprises 14 residues. This sample comprised peripheral blood, obtained on day 0 of MenACWY control vaccination. The chain uses TRBV28 and TRBJ1-5, with no clear D. This receptor was identified in an adult in good health. The CDR3 DNA reads TGTGCCAGCAGCCTGGACGGGCTGAATCAGCCCCAGCATTTT. Residues: CASSLDGLNQPQHF.